The 28 T cell receptor beta chains reported below all come from one sample, sequenced in a study of Graves' ophthalmopathy and Graves' hyperthyroidism. Investigators amplified TCR beta CDR3 regions from RNA transcripts. A first-round RT-PCR used HTBI primers, followed by a second-round multiplex PCR. TCRdb recomputed calls from the multiplex PCR reads with MiXCR, one row per CDR3 protein. The sample has hundreds of thousands of distinct CDR3 sequences, 20% to 25% seen once. The sample comprised peripheral blood. The receptors come from a young woman with stable Graves' hyperthyroidism. Some clones in this sample may be carry-over from other donors' samples.

The chain recombines TRBV11-1 with TRBJ1-2; 8 positions match TRBD1. The germline CDR1 and CDR2 sequences are SGHAT and FQDESV (reference sequence). The CDR3 consists of 16 residues. V shed 7 bases and J 6 bases; nucleotides not matched to a gene: 16. The CDR3 is CASNLGQGAEGDGYTF. For the CDR3, the DNA is TGTGCCAGCAACCTGGGGCAGGGGGCTGAGGGGGATGGCTACACCTTC.

This clonotype has ten or more counts. The chain recombines TRBV7-6 with TRBJ2-5; 9 bases map to TRBD2. The CDR3 consists of 16 residues. CDR1 and CDR2 from the germline V gene are SGHVS and FNYEAQ. V shed 2 bases, J shed 5 bases, and the junction held 9 bases outside the gene matches. CDR3: CASSLRLAGELETQYF. In nucleotides, the CDR3 is TGTGCCAGCAGCTTACGTTTAGCGGGGGAGCTGGAGACCCAGTACTTC. The variable domain in full, with the rest retrieved from reference TRBV7-6 and TRBJ2-5, is GAGVSQSPRYKVTKRGQDVALRCDPISGHVSLYWYRQALGQGPEFLTYFNYEAQQDKSGLPNDRFSAERPEGSISTLTIQRTEQRDSAMYRCASSLRLAGELETQYFGPGTRLLVL.

This chain connects TRBV12-3 or TRBV12-4 to TRBJ1-1; no firm D call. This CDR3 is 15 amino acids long. Deletions cut 3 bases from V and 1 base from J, with 12 bases between. The CDR3 loop is CASSFSPRQNTEAFF. The CDR3 bases are TGTGCCAGCAGTTTTAGTCCCAGGCAGAACACTGAAGCTTTCTTT.

The V call is TRBV28, the J call TRBJ1-5; no definite D call. Germline values: CDR1 MDHEN, CDR2 SYDVKM. The CDR3 covers 13 residues. V lost 6 bases to trimming and J lost 7 bases, with 13 bases between them. This CDR3 is CASRIRTNQPQHF. In DNA form, the CDR3 reads TGTGCCAGCAGGATAAGGACGAACCAGCCCCAGCATTTT. Variable domain in full (rest from reference TRBV28 and TRBJ1-5): DVKVTQSSRYLVKRTGEKVFLECVQDMDHENMFWYRQDPGLGLRLIYFSYDVKMKEKGDIPEGYSVSREKKERFSLILESASTNQTSMYLCASRIRTNQPQHFGDGTRLSIL.

The sample holds many counts of this clonotype. The genes are TRBV10-3 and TRBJ1-1; D remains ambiguous. This CDR3 has 14 residues. The germline V gene has CDR1 ENHRY and CDR2 SYGVKD. V shed 8 bases and J shed 3 bases, with 16 bases lying between them. The CDR3 reads CAIAPQARDTEAFF. The CDR3 region has the DNA TGTGCCATCGCCCCCCAGGCGCGGGACACTGAAGCTTTCTTT.

This clonotype was seen a few times. The genes are TRBV28 and TRBJ1-1, with D possibly being TRBD1 (6 bases). The CDR3 runs to 15 residues. V dropped 2 bases and J dropped 1 base, with 11 bases sitting between them. The germline CDR1 and CDR2 sequences are MDHEN and SYDVKM. The CDR3 region is CASSLDRLPNTEAFF. In DNA, the CDR3 is TGTGCCAGCAGTTTAGACAGGCTACCGAACACTGAAGCTTTCTTT.

The chain joins TRBV19 to TRBJ2-2, with 10 positions matching TRBD2. CDR3 size: 15 residues. Looked up from germline, CDR1 is LNHDA and CDR2 is SQIVND (reference sequence). V lost 6 bases to trimming and J lost 4 bases; unmatched junction nucleotides: 5. The CDR3 protein is CASSSGGAGTGELFF. The CDR3 nucleotides are TGTGCCAGTAGCAGCGGGGGGGCGGGCACCGGGGAGCTGTTTTTT. The full variable domain, completed using reference TRBV19 and TRBJ2-2, is DGGITQSPKYLFRKEGQNVTLSCEQNLNHDAMYWYRQDPGQGLRLIYYSQIVNDFQKGDIAEGYSVSREKKESFPLTVTSAQKNPTAFYLCASSSGGAGTGELFFGEGSRLTVL.

This clonotype was picked up many times. Sequence at one end of the junction differs from germline and may be a read error. V gene TRBV4-1 combines with J gene TRBJ2-7; 7 bases agree with TRBD1. The germline gives CDR1 MGHRA, CDR2 YSYEKL. The CDR3 runs to 14 residues. CDR3 amino acids: CASSQGTGDYEQYF. In nucleotides, the CDR3 is TGTGCCAGCAGCCAGGGTACAGGGGACTACGAGCAGTACTTC.

In this sample, this clonotype turned up many times. The rearrangement uses TRBV6-5 and TRBJ2-5; possible D gene TRBD2, 6 bases. Trimming shortened V by 7 bases and J by 1 base, and 10 bases separated the two germline ends. The CDR3 runs to 13 residues. Germline values: CDR1 MNHEY, CDR2 SVGAGI. Here the CDR3 DNA reads TGTGCCAGCATTCGGACTACCCAAGAGACCCAGTACTTC. Protein product: CASIRTTQETQYF.

The chain uses TRBV15 and TRBJ2-5; unclear D gene. In germline, CDR1 is LNHNV, CDR2 YYDKDF (reference sequence). V shed 11 bases and J shed 1 base, with 17 bases lying between them. The CDR3 contains 14 residues. The CDR3 spells CAASGDEIQETQYF. The CDR3 bases are TGTGCCGCTTCCGGAGATGAGATCCAAGAGACCCAGTACTTC.

V usage is TRBV6-5 and J usage is TRBJ1-5; D possibly corresponds to TRBD1 (6 bases). CDR3 length: 14 residues. The germline CDR1 and CDR2 sequences are MNHEY and SVGAGI. With 3 bases removed from V and 5 bases from J, the gap between germline ends came to 11 bases. CDR3 loop: CASSYQGIDQPQHF. CDR3 DNA sequence: TGTGCCAGCAGTTATCAGGGGATAGATCAGCCCCAGCATTTT.

The genes are TRBV13 and TRBJ1-2; D call uncertain. Trimming left V 4 bases short and J 8 bases short, with 14 bases between. This CDR3 has 13 amino acids. Germline loops: CDR1 PRHDT, CDR2 FYEKMQ (reference sequence). The CDR3 is CASSSPPSYGYTF. In nucleotides, the CDR3 is TGTGCCAGCAGCTCCCCCCCGTCCTACGGCTACACCTTC.

The chain is built from TRBV12-3 or TRBV12-4 and TRBJ1-5, with D perhaps TRBD1 (5 bases). The V and J ends lost 5 bases and 4 bases respectively, with 15 bases between them. The CDR3 extends over 15 amino acids. The CDR3 sequence: CASSQNRYTNQPQHF. CDR3 sequence (DNA): TGTGCCAGCAGTCAGAACAGGTACACGAATCAGCCCCAGCATTTT.

This clonotype was seen repeatedly, ten times or more. The chain joins TRBV6-5 to TRBJ1-2, with TRBD1 matching over 11 bases. Germline-derived CDR1 and CDR2 are MNHEY and SVGAGI. The trim removed 7 bases at V and 7 bases at J, leaving 8 bases unmatched. The CDR3 runs to 14 residues. The CDR3 sequence: CASIRTGGEGGYTF. CDR3 coding DNA: TGTGCCAGCATTAGGACAGGGGGCGAGGGTGGCTACACCTTC.

This clonotype was observed a single time. V gene TRBV2 combines with J gene TRBJ1-2; perhaps TRBD1 as D (5 bases). Germline V gene lookup returns CDR1 SNHLY and CDR2 FYNNEI. CDR3 length: 14 residues. The ends were cut back, 5 bases at V and 3 bases at J, with 13 bases in the middle. The CDR3 spells CASSPIGGHYGYTF. CDR3 sequence (DNA): TGTGCCAGCAGTCCGATTGGGGGTCACTATGGCTACACCTTC.

This clonotype was detected ten times or more. V and J are TRBV6-1 and TRBJ2-7; 9 bases line up with TRBD1. V shed 7 bases, J shed 3 bases, and the junction held 10 bases outside the gene matches. CDR3 length: 15 residues. The V gene's germline CDR1 is MNHNS and CDR2 SASEGT. The CDR3 sequence is CASMSPGTGSYEQYF. The DNA of the CDR3 is TGTGCCAGCATGAGCCCCGGGACAGGGAGCTACGAGCAGTACTTC.

This clonotype occurred many times. The chain joins TRBV4-1 to TRBJ1-2; 8 bases line up with TRBD1. The CDR3 sequence is 15 residues long. The germline CDR1 and CDR2 sequences are MGHRA and YSYEKL. J was trimmed by 6 bases and V by 4 bases; bases with no gene match: 10. The chain's CDR3 is CASSLRTGSGNGYTF. In DNA, the CDR3 is TGCGCCAGCAGCCTCCGGACAGGGTCTGGAAATGGCTACACCTTC.

This clonotype was seen more than once but under ten times. The V and J genes are TRBV6-5 and TRBJ2-5; D may be TRBD2 (7 bases). Germline CDR1 is MNHEY and CDR2 is SVGAGI. CDR3 length: 17 amino acids. With 3 bases removed from V and 1 base from J, the gap between germline ends came to 18 bases. The CDR3 coding sequence is TGTGCCAGCAGTTATTATCGTGTGGGGGGGGCCCAAGAGACCCAGTACTTC. Translation gives CASSYYRVGGAQETQYF.

The CDR3: CASSRGQLYQPQHF. CDR3 nucleotides: TGTGCCAGCAGCCGAGGACAGCTTTATCAGCCCCAGCATTTT. This chain links TRBV28 with TRBJ1-5, with D possibly matching TRBD1 (6 bases). Germline V gene sequence: CDR1 MDHEN, CDR2 SYDVKM. The CDR3 loop spans 14 amino acids. Trimming took 6 bases from V and 5 from J, leaving 14 bases between them. The variable domain in full, completed from reference TRBV28 and TRBJ1-5, reads DVKVTQSSRYLVKRTGEKVFLECVQDMDHENMFWYRQDPGLGLRLIYFSYDVKMKEKGDIPEGYSVSREKKERFSLILESASTNQTSMYLCASSRGQLYQPQHFGDGTRLSIL.

This clonotype has ten or more counts. The chain is built from TRBV19 and TRBJ1-5; TRBD1 matches 8 bases. Trimming removed 3 bases from V and 4 bases from J; junction bases left unmatched: 8. The CDR3 totals 16 residues. The germline V gene encodes CDR1 LNHDA and CDR2 SQIVND (reference sequence). CDR3 DNA: TGTGCCAGTAGTATCCCGGACAGGGCGGGAAATCAGCCCCAGCATTTT. This encodes CASSIPDRAGNQPQHF.

J is TRBJ2-7 and V is TRBV12-3 or TRBV12-4, with D possibly TRBD2 on 6 matching bases. The V gene lost 6 bases and the J gene lost 2 bases, with 11 bases spanning the gap. This CDR3 comprises 13 residues. The DNA for the CDR3 is TGTGCCAGCAGGGTCGGGGGAACCTACGAGCAGTACTTC. Encoded protein: CASRVGGTYEQYF.

This clonotype was found a few times. The CDR3 DNA reads TGTGCCAGCAGCTTAGAGGGTTATGGCTATGGCTACACCTTC. It codes for CASSLEGYGYGYTF. The chain links TRBV7-3 to TRBJ1-2, with no clear D. The CDR3 has 14 residues. CDR1 is SGHTA, CDR2 FQGTGA, per germline. Trimming stripped 2 bases from V and 4 bases from J, with 11 bases between.

This clonotype was seen at least ten times. This chain links TRBV6-5 with TRBJ1-2, with D possibly matching TRBD1 (5 bases). V lost 3 bases and J lost 3, with 14 bases in between. The CDR3 sequence is 15 residues long. Germline V gene sequence: CDR1 MNHEY, CDR2 SVGAGI. The CDR3 nucleotides read TGTGCCAGCAGTTATGGGGACGGAGAAGACTATGGCTACACCTTC. Translation gives CASSYGDGEDYGYTF.

Only a few counts were recorded for this clonotype. This rearrangement joins TRBV27 to TRBJ1-2; D not certain. This CDR3 is built from 15 residues. In germline, CDR1 is MNHEY, CDR2 SMNVEV (reference sequence). With 3 bases removed from V and 0 bases from J, the gap between germline ends came to 11 bases. This CDR3 reads CASSLLSTPNYGYTF. The CDR3 DNA is TGTGCCAGCAGTTTGCTCTCTACTCCTAACTATGGCTACACCTTC.

This clonotype showed up many times. The CDR3 DNA follows: TGTGCCAGCAGCCAGGACAGTGAAAACACCATATATTTT. Its protein product is CASSQDSENTIYF. The chain links TRBV7-8 to TRBJ1-3; D possibly corresponds to TRBD1 (6 bases). The CDR3 spans 13 residues. Germline values: CDR1 SGHVS, CDR2 FQNEAQ. V lost 5 bases and J 6 bases, leaving 11 bases between the germline ends. Full variable domain (missing parts from reference TRBV7-8 and TRBJ1-3): GAGVSQSPRYKVAKRGQDVALRCDPISGHVSLFWYQQALGQGPEFLTYFQNEAQLDKSGLPSDRFFAERPEGSVSTLKIQRTQQEDSAVYLCASSQDSENTIYFGEGSWLTVV.

The chain combines TRBV7-2 with TRBJ2-7; 9 nucleotides line up with TRBD1. Germline trimming cut 5 bases from V and 7 bases from J; bases unmatched to any gene: 12. Germline CDR1 is SGHTA and CDR2 is FQGNSA. This CDR3 region has 15 residues. CDR3: CASSIRPGQGREQYF. CDR3 nucleotide sequence: TGTGCCAGCAGCATAAGGCCGGGACAGGGCAGAGAGCAGTACTTC.

The sample holds many counts of this clonotype. V gene TRBV20-1 combines with J gene TRBJ2-7, with 10 bases matching TRBD2. Germline CDR1 and CDR2: DFQATT and SNEGSKA (reference sequence). The CDR3 contains 19 residues. The ends lost 1 base at V and 5 bases at J; junction bases unmatched: 20. The CDR3 reads CSARGPIRKQGTSVNEQYF. The CDR3 nucleotides read TGCAGTGCTAGAGGGCCTATCCGAAAACAGGGGACTAGCGTGAACGAGCAGTACTTC.

This clonotype was counted between two and nine times. This chain joins TRBV7-9 and TRBJ1-6; D remains ambiguous. The CDR3 sequence is 13 residues long. The germline V gene encodes CDR1 SEHNR and CDR2 FQNEAQ (reference sequence). The V gene lost 5 bases and the J gene lost 6 bases, with 8 bases spanning the gap. DNA for the CDR3: TGTGCCAGCAGCCCCCTGACTAATTCACCCCTCCACTTT. This sequence encodes CASSPLTNSPLHF.